This note documents a single T cell receptor (beta chain) sequence. The record originates from a study of somatic mutations in cytotoxic T cells in rheumatoid arthritis. The protocol was immunoSEQ multiplex PCR, while the TCRdb copy is restricted to in-frame clones and leaves out a portion. The sample has roughly 13,000 clones; 74% are singletons. The sequence came from an adult with rheumatoid arthritis. Sequenced input: CD8+ T cells sorted from blood.

The CDR3: CASSQWGTGEGQPQHF. The CDR3, as DNA: TGCGCCAGCAGCCAGTGGGGGACAGGGGAGGGTCAGCCCCAGCATTTT. The chain joins TRBV4-1 to TRBJ1-5; 10 nucleotides match TRBD1. Germline V CDR1 and CDR2: MGHRA, YSYEKL. V shed 3 bases and J 6 bases; nucleotides not matched to a gene: 8. The CDR3 sequence is 16 residues long.